The count of the clone carrying this T cell receptor (beta chain) is one. The table came from immunoSEQ multiplex PCR; TCRdb's copy has only in-frame clones and leaves some out. The sample carries 90,000 to 120,000 clones, just over 90% recorded once. This entry is derived from a study of blood T cell repertoires in COVID-19. Germline values: CDR1 SGDLS, CDR2 YYNGEE. V lost 0 bases, J lost 7 bases, and 19 bases lay in between. This CDR3 has 16 residues. The specimen was peripheral blood. The chain has TRBV9 and TRBJ1-2; TRBD1 is a possible D gene (6 bases). This receptor was identified in a woman aged 25 to 45 with acute or convalescent COVID-19. CDR3 loop: CASSVVDSSTQSGYTF. The CDR3 DNA follows: TGTGCCAGCAGCGTAGTGGACAGTTCCACGCAAAGTGGCTACACCTTC.